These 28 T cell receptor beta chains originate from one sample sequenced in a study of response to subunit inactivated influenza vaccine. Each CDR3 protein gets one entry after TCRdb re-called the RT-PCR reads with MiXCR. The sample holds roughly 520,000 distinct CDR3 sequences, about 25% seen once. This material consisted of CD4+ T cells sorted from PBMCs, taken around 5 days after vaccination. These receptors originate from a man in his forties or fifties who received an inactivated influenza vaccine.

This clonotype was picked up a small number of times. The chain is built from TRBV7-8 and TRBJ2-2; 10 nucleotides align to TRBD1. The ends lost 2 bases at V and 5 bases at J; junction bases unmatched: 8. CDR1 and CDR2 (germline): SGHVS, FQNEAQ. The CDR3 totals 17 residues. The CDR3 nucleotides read TGTGCCAGCAGCTTATTCACAGGGGACAGGGGTACCGGGGAGCTGTTTTTT. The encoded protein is CASSLFTGDRGTGELFF. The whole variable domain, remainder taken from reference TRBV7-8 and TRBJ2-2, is GAGVSQSPRYKVAKRGQDVALRCDPISGHVSLFWYQQALGQGPEFLTYFQNEAQLDKSGLPSDRFFAERPEGSVSTLKIQRTQQEDSAVYLCASSLFTGDRGTGELFFGEGSRLTVL.

The DNA for the CDR3 is TGCGCCAGCTACGATCCGGGACAGGGGTCCTACGAGCAGTACTTC. As protein: CASYDPGQGSYEQYF. This rearrangement joins TRBV5-1 to TRBJ2-7; 10 bases are a match to TRBD1. Germline lookup yields CDR1 SGHRS and CDR2 YFSETQ. The CDR3 has 15 amino acids. The V gene end was trimmed by 7 bases and the J gene end by 1 base; junction bases not matched to a gene: 8. The full variable domain, with the rest looked up from reference TRBV5-1 and TRBJ2-7, is KAGVTQTPRYLIKTRGQQVTLSCSPISGHRSVSWYQQTPGQGLQFLFEYFSETQRNKGNFPGRFSGRQFSNSRSEMNVSTLELGDSALYLCASYDPGQGSYEQYFGPGTRLTVT.

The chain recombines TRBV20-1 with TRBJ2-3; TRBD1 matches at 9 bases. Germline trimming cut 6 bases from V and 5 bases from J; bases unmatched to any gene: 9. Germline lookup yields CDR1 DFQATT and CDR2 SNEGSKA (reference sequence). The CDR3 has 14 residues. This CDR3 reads CSADGTGRQDTQYF. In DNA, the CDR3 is TGCAGTGCCGATGGGACAGGGAGGCAAGATACGCAGTATTTT.

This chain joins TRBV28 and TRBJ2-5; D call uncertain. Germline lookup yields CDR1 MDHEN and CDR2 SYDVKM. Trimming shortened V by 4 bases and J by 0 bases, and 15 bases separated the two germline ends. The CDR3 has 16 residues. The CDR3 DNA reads TGTGCCAGCAGTTCTGATGGGCCCGGAGACCAAGAGACCCAGTACTTC. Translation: CASSSDGPGDQETQYF.

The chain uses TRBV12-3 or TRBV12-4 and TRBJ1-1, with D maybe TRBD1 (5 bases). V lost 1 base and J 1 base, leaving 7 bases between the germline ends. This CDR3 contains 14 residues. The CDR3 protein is CASSLGGENTEAFF. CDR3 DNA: TGTGCCAGCAGTTTAGGAGGGGAGAACACTGAAGCTTTCTTT.

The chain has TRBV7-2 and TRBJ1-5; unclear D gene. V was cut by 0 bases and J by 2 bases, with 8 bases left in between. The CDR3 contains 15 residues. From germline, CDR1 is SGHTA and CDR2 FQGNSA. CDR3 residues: CASSLAHQGNQPQHF. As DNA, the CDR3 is TGTGCCAGCAGCTTAGCGCACCAGGGCAATCAGCCCCAGCATTTT.

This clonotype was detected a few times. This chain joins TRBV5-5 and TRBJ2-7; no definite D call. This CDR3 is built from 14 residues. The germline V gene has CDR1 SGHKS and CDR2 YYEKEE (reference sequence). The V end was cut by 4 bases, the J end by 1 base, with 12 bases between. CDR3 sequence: CASSVVDPSYEQYF. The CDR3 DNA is TGTGCCAGCAGCGTCGTAGACCCTTCCTACGAGCAGTACTTC.

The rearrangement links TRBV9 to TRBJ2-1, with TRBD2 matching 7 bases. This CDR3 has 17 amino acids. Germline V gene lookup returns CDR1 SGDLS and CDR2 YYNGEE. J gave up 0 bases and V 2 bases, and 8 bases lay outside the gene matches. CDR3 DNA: TGTGCCAGCAGCGTCGTTAGCGGGCCGAGCTCCTACAATGAGCAGTTCTTC. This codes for CASSVVSGPSSYNEQFF.

CDR3 loop: CASSHPGQGSYNEQFF. For the CDR3, the DNA is TGTGCCAGCAGTCACCCGGGACAGGGCTCCTACAATGAGCAGTTCTTC. The J gene is TRBJ2-1, the V gene TRBV28; 9 bases line up with TRBD1. With V trimmed by 5 bases and J by 0 bases, 5 bases remained unmatched. The germline CDR1 and CDR2 sequences are MDHEN and SYDVKM. This CDR3 is 16 amino acids long. The variable domain in full, completed from reference TRBV28 and TRBJ2-1, reads DVKVTQSSRYLVKRTGEKVFLECVQDMDHENMFWYRQDPGLGLRLIYFSYDVKMKEKGDIPEGYSVSREKKERFSLILESASTNQTSMYLCASSHPGQGSYNEQFFGPGTRLTVL.

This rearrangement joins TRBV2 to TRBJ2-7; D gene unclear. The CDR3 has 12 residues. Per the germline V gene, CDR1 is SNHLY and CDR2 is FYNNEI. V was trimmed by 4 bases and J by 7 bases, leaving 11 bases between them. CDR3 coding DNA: TGTGCCAGCAGTGCTGTCGGGCCAGAGCAGTACTTC. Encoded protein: CASSAVGPEQYF. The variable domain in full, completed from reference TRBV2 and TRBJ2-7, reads EPEVTQTPSHQVTQMGQEVILRCVPISNHLYFYWYRQILGQKVEFLVSFYNNEISEKSEIFDDQFSVERPDGSNFTLKIRSTKLEDSAMYFCASSAVGPEQYFGPGTRLTVT.

CDR3 protein: CSARRALNQPQHF. In nucleotides, the CDR3 is TGCAGTGCTAGAAGGGCCCTCAACCAGCCCCAGCATTTT. The chain couples TRBV20-1 to TRBJ1-5; D unresolved. The germline V gene encodes CDR1 DFQATT and CDR2 SNEGSKA (reference sequence). The CDR3 covers 13 residues. V lost 2 bases, J lost 7 bases, and 12 bases lay in between.

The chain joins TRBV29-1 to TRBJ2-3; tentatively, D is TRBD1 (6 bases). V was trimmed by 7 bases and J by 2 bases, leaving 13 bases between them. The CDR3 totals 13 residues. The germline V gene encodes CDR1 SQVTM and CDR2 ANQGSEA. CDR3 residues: CSGRQAPTDTQYF. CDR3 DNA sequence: TGCAGCGGGAGACAGGCCCCCACAGATACGCAGTATTTT.

The CDR3 nucleotides read TGTGCCAGCAGCAATGACAGGGAACTACGCTACGAGCAGTACTTC. Amino acids: CASSNDRELRYEQYF. The V gene is TRBV5-8, the J gene TRBJ2-7; TRBD1 agrees at 7 bases. CDR3 length: 15 residues. Germline V gene sequence: CDR1 SGHTS, CDR2 YDEGEE. The trim removed 4 bases at V and 3 bases at J, leaving 10 bases unmatched.

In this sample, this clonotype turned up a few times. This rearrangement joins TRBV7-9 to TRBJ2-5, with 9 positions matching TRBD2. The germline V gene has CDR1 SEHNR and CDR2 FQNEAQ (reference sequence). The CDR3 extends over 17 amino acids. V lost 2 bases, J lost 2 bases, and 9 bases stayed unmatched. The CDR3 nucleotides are TGTGCCAGCAGCTTACGGGATCGGCTAGCGGGGCAAGAGACCCAGTACTTC. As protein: CASSLRDRLAGQETQYF.

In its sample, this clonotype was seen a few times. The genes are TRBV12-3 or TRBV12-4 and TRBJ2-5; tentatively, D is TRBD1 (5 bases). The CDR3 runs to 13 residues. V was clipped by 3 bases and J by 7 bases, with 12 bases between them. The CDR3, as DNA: TGTGCCAGCAGTTTTCAGGGTTCTGGGACCCAGTACTTC. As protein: CASSFQGSGTQYF.

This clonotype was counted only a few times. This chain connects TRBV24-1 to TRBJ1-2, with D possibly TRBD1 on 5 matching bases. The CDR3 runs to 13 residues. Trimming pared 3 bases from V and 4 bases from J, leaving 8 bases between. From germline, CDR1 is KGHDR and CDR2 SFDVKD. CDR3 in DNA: TGTGCCACCAGTGATGCAGGGCCCTATGGCTACACCTTC. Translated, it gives CATSDAGPYGYTF.

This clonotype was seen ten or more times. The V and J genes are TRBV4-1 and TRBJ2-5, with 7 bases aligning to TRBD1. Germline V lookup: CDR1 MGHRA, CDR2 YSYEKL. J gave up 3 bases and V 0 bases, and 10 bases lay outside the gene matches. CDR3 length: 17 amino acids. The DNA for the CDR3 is TGCGCCAGCAGCCAAGATGGGCCCACAGGGGCGGAAGAGACCCAGTACTTC. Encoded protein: CASSQDGPTGAEETQYF.

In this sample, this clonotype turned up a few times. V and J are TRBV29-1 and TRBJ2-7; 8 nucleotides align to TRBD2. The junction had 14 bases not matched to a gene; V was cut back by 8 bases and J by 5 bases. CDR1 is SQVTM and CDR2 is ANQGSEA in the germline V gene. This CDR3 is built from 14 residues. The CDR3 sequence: CSQGIRGGPHEQYF. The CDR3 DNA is TGCAGCCAAGGGATCCGGGGGGGACCTCACGAGCAGTACTTC.

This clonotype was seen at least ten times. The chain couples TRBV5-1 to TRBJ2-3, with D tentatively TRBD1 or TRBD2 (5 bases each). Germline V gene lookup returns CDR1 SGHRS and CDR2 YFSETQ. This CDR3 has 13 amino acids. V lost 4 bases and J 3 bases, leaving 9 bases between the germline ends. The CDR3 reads CASSRDRTDTQYF. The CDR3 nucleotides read TGCGCCAGCAGCCGGGACCGGACAGATACGCAGTATTTT.

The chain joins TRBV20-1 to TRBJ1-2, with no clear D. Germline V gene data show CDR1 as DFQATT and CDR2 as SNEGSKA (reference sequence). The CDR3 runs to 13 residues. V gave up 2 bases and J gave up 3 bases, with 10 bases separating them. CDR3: CSARFPWDYGYTF. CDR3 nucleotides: TGCAGTGCTAGATTCCCGTGGGACTATGGCTACACCTTC.

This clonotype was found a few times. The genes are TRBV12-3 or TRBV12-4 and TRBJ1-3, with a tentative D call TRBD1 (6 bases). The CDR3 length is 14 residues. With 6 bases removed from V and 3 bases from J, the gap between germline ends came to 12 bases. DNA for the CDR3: TGTGCCAGCAGACCTCAGGGGAGTGGAAACACCATATATTTT. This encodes CASRPQGSGNTIYF.

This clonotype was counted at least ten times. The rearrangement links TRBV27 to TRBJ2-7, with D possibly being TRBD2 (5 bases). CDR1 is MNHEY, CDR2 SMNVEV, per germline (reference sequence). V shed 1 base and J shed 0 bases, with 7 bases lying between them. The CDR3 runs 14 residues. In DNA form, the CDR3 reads TGTGCCAGCAGTTTATATGGGAGCTCCTACGAGCAGTACTTC. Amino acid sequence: CASSLYGSSYEQYF.

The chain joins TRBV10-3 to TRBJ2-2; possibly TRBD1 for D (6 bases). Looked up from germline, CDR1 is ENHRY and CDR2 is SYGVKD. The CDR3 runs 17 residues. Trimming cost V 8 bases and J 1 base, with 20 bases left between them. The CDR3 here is CAIAVSRPGQNTGELFF. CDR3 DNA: TGTGCCATCGCCGTCAGCCGACCGGGACAGAACACCGGGGAGCTGTTTTTT.

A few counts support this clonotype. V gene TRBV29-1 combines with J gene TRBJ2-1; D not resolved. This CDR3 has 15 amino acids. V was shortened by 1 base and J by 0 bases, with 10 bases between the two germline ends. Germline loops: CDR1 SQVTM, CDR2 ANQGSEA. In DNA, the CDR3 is TGCAGCGTTGAAGGCTCACCATCCTCCTACAATGAGCAGTTCTTC. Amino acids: CSVEGSPSSYNEQFF.

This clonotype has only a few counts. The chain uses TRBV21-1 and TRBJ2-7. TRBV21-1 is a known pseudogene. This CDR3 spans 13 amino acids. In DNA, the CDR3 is TGTGCCAGCAGCACCGGCCGCCGCTACGAGCAGTACTTC. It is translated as CASSTGRRYEQYF.

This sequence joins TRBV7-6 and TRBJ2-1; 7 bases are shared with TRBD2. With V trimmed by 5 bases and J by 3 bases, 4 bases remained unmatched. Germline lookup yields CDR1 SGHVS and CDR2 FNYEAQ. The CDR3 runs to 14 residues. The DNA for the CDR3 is TGTGCCAGCAGCGGCCGGGGGGTCTACAATGAGCAGTTCTTC. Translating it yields CASSGRGVYNEQFF.

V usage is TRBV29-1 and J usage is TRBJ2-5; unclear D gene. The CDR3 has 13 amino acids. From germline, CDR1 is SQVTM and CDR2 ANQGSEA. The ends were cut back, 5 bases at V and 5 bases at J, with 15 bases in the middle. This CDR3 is CSVHEPALETQYF. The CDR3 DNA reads TGCAGCGTTCATGAGCCCGCCCTTGAGACCCAGTACTTC.

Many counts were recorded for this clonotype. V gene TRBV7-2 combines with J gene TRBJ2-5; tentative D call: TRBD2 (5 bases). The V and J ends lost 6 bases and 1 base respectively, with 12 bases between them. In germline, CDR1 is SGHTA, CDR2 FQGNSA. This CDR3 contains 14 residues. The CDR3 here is CASRATRGQETQYF. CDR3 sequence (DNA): TGTGCCAGCAGGGCTACACGGGGCCAAGAGACCCAGTACTTC.